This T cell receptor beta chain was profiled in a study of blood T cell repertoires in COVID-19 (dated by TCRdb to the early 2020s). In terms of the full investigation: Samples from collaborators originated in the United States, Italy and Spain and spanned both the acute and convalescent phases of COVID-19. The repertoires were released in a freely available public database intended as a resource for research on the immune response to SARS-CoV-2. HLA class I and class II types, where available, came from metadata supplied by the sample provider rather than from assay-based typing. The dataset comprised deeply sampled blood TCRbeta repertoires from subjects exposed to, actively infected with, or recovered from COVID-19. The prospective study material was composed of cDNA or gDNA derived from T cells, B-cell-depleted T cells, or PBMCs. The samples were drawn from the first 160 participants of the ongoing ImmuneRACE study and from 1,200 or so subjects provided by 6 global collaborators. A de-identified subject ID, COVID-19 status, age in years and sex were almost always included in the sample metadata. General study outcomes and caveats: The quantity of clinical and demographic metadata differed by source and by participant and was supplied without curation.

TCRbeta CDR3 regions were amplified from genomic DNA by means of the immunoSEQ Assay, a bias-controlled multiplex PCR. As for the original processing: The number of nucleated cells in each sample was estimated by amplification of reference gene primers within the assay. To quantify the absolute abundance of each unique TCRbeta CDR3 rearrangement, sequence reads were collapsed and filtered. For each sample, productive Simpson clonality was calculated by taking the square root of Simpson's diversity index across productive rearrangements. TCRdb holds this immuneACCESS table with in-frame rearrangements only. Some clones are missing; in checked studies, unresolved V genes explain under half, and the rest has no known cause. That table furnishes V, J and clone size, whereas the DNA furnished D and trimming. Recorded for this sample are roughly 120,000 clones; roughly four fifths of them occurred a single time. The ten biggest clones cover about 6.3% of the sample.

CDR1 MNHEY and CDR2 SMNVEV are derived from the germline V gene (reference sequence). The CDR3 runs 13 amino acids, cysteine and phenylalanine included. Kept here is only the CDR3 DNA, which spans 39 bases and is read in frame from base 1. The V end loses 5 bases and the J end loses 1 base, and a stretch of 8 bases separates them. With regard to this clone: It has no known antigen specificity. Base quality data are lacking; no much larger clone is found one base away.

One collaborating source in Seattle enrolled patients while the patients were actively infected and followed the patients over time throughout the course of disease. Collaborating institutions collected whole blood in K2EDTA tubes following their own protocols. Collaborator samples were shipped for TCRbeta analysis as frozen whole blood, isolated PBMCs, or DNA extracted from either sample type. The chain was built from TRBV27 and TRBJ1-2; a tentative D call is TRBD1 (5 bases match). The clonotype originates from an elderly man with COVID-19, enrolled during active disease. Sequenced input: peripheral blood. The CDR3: CASSPQDNYGYTF. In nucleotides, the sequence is TGTGCCAGCAGTCCACAGGATAACTATGGCTACACCTTC.